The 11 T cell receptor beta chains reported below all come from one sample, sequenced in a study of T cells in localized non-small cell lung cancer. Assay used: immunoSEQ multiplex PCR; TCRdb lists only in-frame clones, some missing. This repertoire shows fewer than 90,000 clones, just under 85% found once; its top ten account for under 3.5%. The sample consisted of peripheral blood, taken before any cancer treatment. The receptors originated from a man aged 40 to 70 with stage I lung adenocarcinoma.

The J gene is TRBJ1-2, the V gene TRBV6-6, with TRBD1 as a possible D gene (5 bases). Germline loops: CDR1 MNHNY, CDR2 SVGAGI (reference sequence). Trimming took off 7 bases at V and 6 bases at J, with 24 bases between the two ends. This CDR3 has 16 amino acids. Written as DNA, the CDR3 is TGTGCCAGCACCGTCCAATCCGGGGCGAGGCTTAATGGCTACACCTTC. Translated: CASTVQSGARLNGYTF.

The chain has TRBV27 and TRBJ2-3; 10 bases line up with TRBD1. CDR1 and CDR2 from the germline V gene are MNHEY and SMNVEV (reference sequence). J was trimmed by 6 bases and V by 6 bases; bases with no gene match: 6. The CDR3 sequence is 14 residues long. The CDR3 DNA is TGTGCCAGCAGGCGACAGGGGGCGCCGGATACGCAGTATTTT. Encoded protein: CASRRQGAPDTQYF.

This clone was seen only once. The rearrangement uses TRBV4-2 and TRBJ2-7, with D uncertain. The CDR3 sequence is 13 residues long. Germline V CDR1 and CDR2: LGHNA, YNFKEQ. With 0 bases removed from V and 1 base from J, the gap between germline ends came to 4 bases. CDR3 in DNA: TGTGCCAGCAGCCAAGATACATCCTACGAGCAGTACTTC. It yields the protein CASSQDTSYEQYF.

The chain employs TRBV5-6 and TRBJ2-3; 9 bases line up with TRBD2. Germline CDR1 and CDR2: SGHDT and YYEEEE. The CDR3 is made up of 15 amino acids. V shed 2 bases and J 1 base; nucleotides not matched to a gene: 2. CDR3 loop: CASSFIAGGTDTQYF. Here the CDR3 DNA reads TGTGCCAGCAGCTTCATAGCGGGAGGCACAGATACGCAGTATTTT.

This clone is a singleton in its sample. For the CDR3, the DNA is TGTGCCAGCTCACCGTGGGGACGGAACACTGAAGCTTTCTTT. Protein sequence: CASSPWGRNTEAFF. The chain carries TRBV18 and TRBJ1-1, with D possibly matching TRBD1 (5 bases). The CDR3 runs to 14 residues. Germline V lookup: CDR1 KGHSH, CDR2 LQKENI. V was trimmed by 3 bases and J by 1 base, leaving 9 bases between them.

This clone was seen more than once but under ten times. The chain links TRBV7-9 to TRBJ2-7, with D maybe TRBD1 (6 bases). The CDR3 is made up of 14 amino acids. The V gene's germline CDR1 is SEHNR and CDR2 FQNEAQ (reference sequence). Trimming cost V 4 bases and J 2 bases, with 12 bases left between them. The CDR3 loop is CASSYQGHPYEQYF. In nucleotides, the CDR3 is TGTGCCAGCAGCTATCAGGGACATCCCTACGAGCAGTACTTC.

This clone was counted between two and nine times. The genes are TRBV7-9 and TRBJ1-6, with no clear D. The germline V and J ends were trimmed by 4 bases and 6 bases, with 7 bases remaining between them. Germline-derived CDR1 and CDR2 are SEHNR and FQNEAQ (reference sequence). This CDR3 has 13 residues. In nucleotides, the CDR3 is TGTGCCAGCAGCTCCGGGATTAATTCACCCCTCCACTTT. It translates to CASSSGINSPLHF.

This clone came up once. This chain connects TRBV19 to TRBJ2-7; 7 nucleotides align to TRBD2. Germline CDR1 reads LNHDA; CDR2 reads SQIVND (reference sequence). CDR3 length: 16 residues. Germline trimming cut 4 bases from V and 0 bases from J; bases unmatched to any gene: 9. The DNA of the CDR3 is TGTGCCAGTAGTACCCTAAGCGGGAAGAGCTCCTACGAGCAGTACTTC. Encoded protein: CASSTLSGKSSYEQYF.

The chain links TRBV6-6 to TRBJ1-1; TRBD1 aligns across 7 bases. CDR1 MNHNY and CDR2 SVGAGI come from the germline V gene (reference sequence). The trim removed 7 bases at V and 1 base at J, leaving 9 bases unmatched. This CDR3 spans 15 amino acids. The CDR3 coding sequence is TGTGCCAGCACCCACCGGGACAGCCGGAACACTGAAGCTTTCTTT. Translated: CASTHRDSRNTEAFF.

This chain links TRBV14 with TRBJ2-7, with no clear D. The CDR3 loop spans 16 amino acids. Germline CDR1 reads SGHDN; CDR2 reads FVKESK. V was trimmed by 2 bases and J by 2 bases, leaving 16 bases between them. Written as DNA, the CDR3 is TGTGCCAGCAGCCAAACTGGCGCGAGGCAGGCCTACGAGCAGTACTTC. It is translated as CASSQTGARQAYEQYF.

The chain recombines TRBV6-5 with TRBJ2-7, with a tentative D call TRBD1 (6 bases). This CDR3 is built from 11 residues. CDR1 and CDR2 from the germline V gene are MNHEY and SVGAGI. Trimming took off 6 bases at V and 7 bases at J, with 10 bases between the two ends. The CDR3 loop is CASSRRGEQYF. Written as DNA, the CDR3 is TGTGCCAGCAGCCGTAGGGGGGAGCAGTACTTC.